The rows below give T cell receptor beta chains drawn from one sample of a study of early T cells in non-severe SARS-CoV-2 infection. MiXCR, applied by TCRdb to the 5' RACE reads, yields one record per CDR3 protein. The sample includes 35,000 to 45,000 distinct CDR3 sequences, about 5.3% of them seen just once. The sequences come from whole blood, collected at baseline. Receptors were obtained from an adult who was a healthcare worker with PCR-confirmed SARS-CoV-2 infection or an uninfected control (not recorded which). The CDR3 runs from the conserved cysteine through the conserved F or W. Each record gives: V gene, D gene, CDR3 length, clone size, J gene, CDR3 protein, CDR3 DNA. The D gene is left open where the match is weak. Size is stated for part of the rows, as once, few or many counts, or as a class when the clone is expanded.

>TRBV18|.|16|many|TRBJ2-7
CASSPPEGPSSYEQYF
TGTGCCAGCTCACCACCGGAGGGCCCGAGCTCCTACGAGCAGTACTTC
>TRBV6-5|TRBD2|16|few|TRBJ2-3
CASSEELAGGGDTQYF
TGTGCCAGCAGCGAAGAATTAGCGGGAGGAGGAGATACGCAGTATTTT
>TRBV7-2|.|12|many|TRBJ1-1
CASSLRGNEAFF
TGTGCCAGCAGCTTAAGGGGAAATGAAGCTTTCTTT
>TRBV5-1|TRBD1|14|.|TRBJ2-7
CASSIRTGNYEQYF
TGCGCCAGCAGCATACGGACAGGCAACTACGAGCAGTACTTC
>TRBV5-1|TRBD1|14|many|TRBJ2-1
CASSTGQGYDEQFF
TGCGCCAGCAGCACGGGACAGGGGTACGATGAGCAGTTCTTC
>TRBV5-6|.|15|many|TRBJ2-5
CASSLLRELQETQYF
TGTGCCAGCAGCTTATTGCGGGAATTACAAGAGACCCAGTACTTC
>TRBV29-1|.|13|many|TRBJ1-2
CSVEDQGVYGYTF
TGCAGCGTTGAAGATCAGGGAGTCTATGGCTACACCTTC
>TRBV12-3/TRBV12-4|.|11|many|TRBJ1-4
CASSSGVKLFF
TGTGCCAGCAGTTCCGGAGTAAAACTGTTTTTT
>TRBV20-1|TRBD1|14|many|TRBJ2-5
CSVPGQGVQETQYF
TGCAGTGTCCCGGGACAGGGAGTACAAGAGACCCAGTACTTC
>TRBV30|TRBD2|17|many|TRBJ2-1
CAWSRPPGGKGRNEQFF
TGTGCCTGGAGTCGGCCCCCGGGAGGAAAGGGCCGAAATGAGCAGTTCTTC
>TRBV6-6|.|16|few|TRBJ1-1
CASSYPPQIMNTEAFF
TGTGCCAGCAGTTACCCACCACAGATTATGAACACTGAAGCTTTCTTT
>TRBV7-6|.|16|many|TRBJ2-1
CASSLIGGQVYNEQFF
TGTGCCAGCAGCTTAATTGGTGGACAAGTGTACAATGAGCAGTTCTTC
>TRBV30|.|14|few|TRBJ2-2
CAWSPGPPPGELFF
TGTGCCTGGAGCCCGGGACCACCCCCCGGGGAGCTGTTTTTT
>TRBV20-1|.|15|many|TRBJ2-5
CSARDSSLAKETQYF
TGCAGTGCTAGAGATAGCTCCCTAGCGAAAGAGACCCAGTACTTC
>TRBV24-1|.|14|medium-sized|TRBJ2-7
CATSDGYRPYEQYF
TGTGCCACCAGTGATGGTTACAGACCCTACGAGCAGTACTTC
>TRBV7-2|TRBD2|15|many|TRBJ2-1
CASSLVPGGPGDQFF
TGTGCCAGCAGCTTGGTACCGGGAGGGCCAGGGGATCAGTTCTTC
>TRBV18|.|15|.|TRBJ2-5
CASSPSGGLQETQYF
TGTGCCAGCTCACCATCAGGGGGGCTACAAGAGACCCAGTACTTC
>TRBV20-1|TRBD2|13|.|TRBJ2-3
CSAESGTMDTQYF
TGCAGTGCGGAAAGCGGGACTATGGATACGCAGTATTTT
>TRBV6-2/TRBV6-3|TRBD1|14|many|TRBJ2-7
CASSPGQGVNEQYF
TGTGCCAGCAGTCCGGGACAGGGGGTCAACGAGCAGTACTTC
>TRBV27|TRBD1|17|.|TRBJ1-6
CASSMTGGASSNSPLHF
TGTGCCAGCAGCATGACAGGGGGCGCCTCGAGTAATTCACCCCTCCACTTT
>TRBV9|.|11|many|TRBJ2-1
CASSVGYEQFF
TGTGCCAGCAGCGTAGGGTATGAGCAGTTCTTC
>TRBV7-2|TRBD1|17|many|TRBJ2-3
CASSSRGRTGSTDTQYF
TGTGCCAGCAGCTCCCGGGGGAGGACAGGGAGCACAGATACGCAGTATTTT
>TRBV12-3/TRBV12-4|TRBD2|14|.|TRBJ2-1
CASRGLAGVYEQFF
TGTGCCAGCAGGGGACTAGCGGGAGTCTATGAGCAGTTCTTC
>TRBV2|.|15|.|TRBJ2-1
CASSERVAAYNEQFF
TGTGCCAGCAGTGAGAGGGTAGCCGCCTACAATGAGCAGTTCTTC
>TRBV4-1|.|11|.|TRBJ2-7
CASSQDYEQYF
TGCGCCAGCAGCCAAGATTATGAGCAGTACTTC
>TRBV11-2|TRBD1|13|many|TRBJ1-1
CASRPTGETEAFF
TGTGCCAGCAGACCGACAGGGGAGACTGAAGCTTTCTTT
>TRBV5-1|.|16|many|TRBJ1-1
CASSAGTPNLNTEAFF
TGCGCCAGCAGCGCCGGGACACCGAACCTGAACACTGAAGCTTTCTTT
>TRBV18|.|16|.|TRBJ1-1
CASSPRQGNLNTEAFF
TGTGCCAGCTCACCAAGGCAGGGAAATCTGAACACTGAAGCTTTCTTT
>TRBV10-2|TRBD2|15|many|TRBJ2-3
CASSETLRLAATQYF
TGCGCCAGCAGTGAGACGCTACGACTAGCGGCGACGCAGTATTTT
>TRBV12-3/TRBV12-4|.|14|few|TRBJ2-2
CASNGEVNTGELFF
TGTGCCAGCAATGGGGAAGTTAACACCGGGGAGCTGTTTTTT
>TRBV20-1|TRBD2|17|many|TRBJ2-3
CSARDAELAPVADTQYF
TGCAGTGCTAGAGATGCCGAACTAGCGCCAGTGGCAGATACGCAGTATTTT
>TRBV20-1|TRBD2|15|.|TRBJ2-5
CSATPGGSSEETQYF
TGCAGTGCTACGCCAGGCGGGAGCTCAGAAGAGACCCAGTACTTC
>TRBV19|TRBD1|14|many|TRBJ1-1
CASSLTGGGTEAFF
TGTGCCAGTAGCCTTACAGGGGGAGGCACTGAAGCTTTCTTT
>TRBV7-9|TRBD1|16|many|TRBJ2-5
CASSHIRPGQQETQYF
TGTGCCAGCAGCCACATTCGACCGGGACAGCAAGAGACCCAGTACTTC
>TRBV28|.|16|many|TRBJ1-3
CASSSGTRYSGNTIYF
TGTGCCAGCAGTTCCGGGACAAGGTACTCTGGAAACACCATATATTTT
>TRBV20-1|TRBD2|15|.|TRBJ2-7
CSADLAGGRAYEQYF
TGCAGTGCCGACCTAGCGGGAGGTCGGGCCTACGAGCAGTACTTC
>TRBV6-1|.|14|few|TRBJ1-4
CASSVQGKNEKLFF
TGTGCCAGCAGTGTCCAGGGGAAGAATGAAAAACTGTTTTTT
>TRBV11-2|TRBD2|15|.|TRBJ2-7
CASSLEEWREYEQYF
TGTGCCAGCAGCTTAGAGGAGTGGCGGGAGTACGAGCAGTACTTC
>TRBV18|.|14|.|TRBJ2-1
CASSPSVTHNEQFF
TGTGCCAGCTCACCGTCAGTGACCCACAATGAGCAGTTCTTC
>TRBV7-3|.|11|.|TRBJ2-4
CASSLGIIQYF
TGTGCCAGCAGCTTAGGCATCATTCAGTACTTC
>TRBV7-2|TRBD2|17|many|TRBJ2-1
CASSLVLSGRYKDEQFF
TGTGCCAGCAGCTTAGTTCTCAGCGGGAGGTACAAGGATGAGCAGTTCTTC
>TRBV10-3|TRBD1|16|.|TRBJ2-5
CAISESATGGSGTQYF
TGTGCCATCAGTGAGTCGGCGACAGGGGGGTCAGGGACCCAGTACTTC
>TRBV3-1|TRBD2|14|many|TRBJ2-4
CASSQASPSGIQYF
TGTGCCAGCAGCCAAGCGTCTCCTAGCGGCATTCAGTACTTC
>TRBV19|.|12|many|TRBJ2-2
CASSPPAGELFF
TGTGCCAGTAGTCCCCCCGCCGGGGAGCTGTTTTTT
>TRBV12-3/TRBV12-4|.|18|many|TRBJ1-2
CASSRSGDPGGSNYGYTF
TGTGCCAGCAGTCGCTCAGGAGACCCCGGCGGCTCTAACTATGGCTACACCTTC
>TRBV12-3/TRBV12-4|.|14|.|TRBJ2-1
CATRLDSSYNEQFF
TGTGCCACCAGACTTGATAGCTCCTACAATGAGCAGTTCTTC
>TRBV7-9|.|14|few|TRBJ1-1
CASSSTGEGTEAFF
TGTGCCAGCAGCTCGACAGGTGAAGGCACTGAAGCTTTCTTT
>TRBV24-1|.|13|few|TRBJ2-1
CATSAQGVYEQFF
TGTGCCACCAGTGCACAGGGTGTCTATGAGCAGTTCTTC
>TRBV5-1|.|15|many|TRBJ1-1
CASSLKRPGGTEAFF
TGCGCCAGCAGCTTGAAACGCCCCGGCGGGACTGAAGCTTTCTTT
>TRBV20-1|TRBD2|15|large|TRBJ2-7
CSARSLGTSSYEQYF
TGCAGTGCTAGGAGTCTCGGGACTAGCTCCTACGAGCAGTACTTC
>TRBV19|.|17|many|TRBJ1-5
CASSSTVGAVSNQPQHF
TGTGCCAGTAGTTCAACAGTCGGGGCGGTTAGCAATCAGCCCCAGCATTTT
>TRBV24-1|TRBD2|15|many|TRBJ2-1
CATSDPPAGADEQFF
TGTGCCACCAGTGATCCGCCAGCGGGGGCGGATGAGCAGTTCTTC
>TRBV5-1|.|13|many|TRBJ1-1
CASSLEVNTEAFF
TGCGCCAGCAGCTTGGAGGTGAACACTGAAGCTTTCTTT
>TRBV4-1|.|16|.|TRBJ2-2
CASSQGENANTGELFF
TGCGCCAGCAGCCAAGGAGAAAACGCGAACACCGGGGAGCTGTTTTTT